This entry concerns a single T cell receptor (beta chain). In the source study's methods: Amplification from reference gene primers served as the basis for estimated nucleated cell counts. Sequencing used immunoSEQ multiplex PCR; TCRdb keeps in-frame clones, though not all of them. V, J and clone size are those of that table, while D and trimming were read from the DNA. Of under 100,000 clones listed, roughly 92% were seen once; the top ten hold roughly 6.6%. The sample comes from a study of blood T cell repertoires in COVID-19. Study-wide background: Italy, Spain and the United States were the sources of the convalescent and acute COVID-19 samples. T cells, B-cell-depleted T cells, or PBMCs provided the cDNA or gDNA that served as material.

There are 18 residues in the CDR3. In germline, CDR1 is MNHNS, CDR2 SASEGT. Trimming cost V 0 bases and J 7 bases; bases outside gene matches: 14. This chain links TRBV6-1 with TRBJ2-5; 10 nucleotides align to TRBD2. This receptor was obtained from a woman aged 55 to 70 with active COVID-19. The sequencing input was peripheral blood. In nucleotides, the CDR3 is TGTGCCAGCAGTGAAGCGCACAGCGGGAGGGCCTATTTGGGGACCCAGTACTTC. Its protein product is CASSEAHSGRAYLGTQYF.